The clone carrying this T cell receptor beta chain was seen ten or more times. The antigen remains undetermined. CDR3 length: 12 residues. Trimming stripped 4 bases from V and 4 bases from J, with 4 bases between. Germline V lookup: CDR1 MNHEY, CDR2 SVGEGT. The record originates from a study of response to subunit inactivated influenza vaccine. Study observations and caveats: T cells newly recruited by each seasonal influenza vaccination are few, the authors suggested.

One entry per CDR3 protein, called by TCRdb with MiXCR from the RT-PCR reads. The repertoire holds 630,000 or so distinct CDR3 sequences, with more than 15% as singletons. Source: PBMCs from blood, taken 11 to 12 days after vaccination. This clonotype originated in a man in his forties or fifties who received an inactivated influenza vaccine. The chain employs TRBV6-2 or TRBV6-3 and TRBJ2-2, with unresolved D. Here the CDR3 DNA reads TGTGCCAGCAGTTTTCTCACCGGGGAGCTGTTTTTT. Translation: CASSFLTGELFF.